The 32 T cell receptor beta chains below were found in one sample sequenced in a study of molecular identifiers for immune sequencing clone quantification. TCRdb re-analysed the PCR reads in MiXCR, keeping a single row per CDR3 protein. Of more than 450,000 distinct CDR3 sequences detected, 25% appear once; the ten largest clones hold approximately 0.8%. Sequencing input: naive CD8+ T cells from blood, with Jurkat cell RNA spiked in. The subset denotes: FACS-sorted CD8+CD4-CCR7+CD45RA+ naive T cells. Receptor source: a human donor in good health. Some libraries in this study had Jurkat cell RNA spiked in.

This clonotype occurred a few times. The chain combines TRBV11-2 with TRBJ1-2; maybe TRBD1 (5 bases). The CDR3 loop spans 15 amino acids. The germline CDR1 and CDR2 sequences are SGHAT and FQNNGV. The V end was cut by 2 bases, the J end by 6 bases, with 16 bases between. CDR3: CASSLRSGLNDGYTF. CDR3 DNA: TGTGCCAGCAGCTTAAGGTCAGGGTTAAATGATGGCTACACCTTC.

This clonotype was counted between two and nine times. The chain combines TRBV4-1 with TRBJ1-2, with TRBD1 matching over 8 bases. This CDR3 comprises 16 residues. The V gene's germline CDR1 is MGHRA and CDR2 YSYEKL. Trimming at V came to 0 bases and at J to 2 bases, leaving 5 bases not matched to a gene. CDR3: CASSQESDRANYGYTF. In DNA, the CDR3 is TGCGCCAGCAGCCAAGAGTCGGACAGGGCGAACTATGGCTACACCTTC.

A few counts support this clonotype. The genes are TRBV7-9 and TRBJ2-1; D possibly uses TRBD1 or TRBD2 (5 bases each). This CDR3 is 15 amino acids long. The germline gives CDR1 SEHNR, CDR2 FQNEAQ (reference sequence). V was pared by 1 base and J by 6 bases, with 13 bases between. DNA of the CDR3: TGTGCCAGCAGCTTAGGCATTGGGGGTGTCAATGAGCAGTTCTTC. Translating it yields CASSLGIGGVNEQFF.

This clonotype was seen only once. A junction end diverges from the germline sequence, so it may reflect a read error. CDR3 protein: CACSLAGGKETQYF. The CDR3 bases are TGTGCCTGCAGCTTAGCAGGGGGCAAAGAGACCCAGTACTTC. The rearrangement joins TRBV7-9 to TRBJ2-5; 8 bases fit TRBD1. CDR3 length equals 14 residues. Germline CDR1 and CDR2: SEHNR and FQNEAQ (reference sequence).

A word on this clonotype: This could be a read error, since a much larger clone is one nucleotide away. The J gene is TRBJ2-1, the V gene TRBV5-3, with a tentative D call TRBD1 (5 bases). TRBV5-3 is an ORF, with its function uncertain. This CDR3 has 13 residues. Trimming took off 8 bases at V and 4 bases at J, with 13 bases between the two ends. The DNA for the CDR3 is TGTGCCAGCAGCCAGGGATTTTACAATGAGCAGTTCTTC. It encodes CASSQGFYNEQFF.

The chain combines TRBV5-6 with TRBJ1-2, with 8 bases lining up with TRBD1. This CDR3 spans 14 amino acids. Germline lookup yields CDR1 SGHDT and CDR2 YYEEEE. Trimming removed 4 bases from V and 5 bases from J; junction bases left unmatched: 7. The CDR3 sequence: CASSPIQGAYGYTF. The DNA for the CDR3 is TGTGCCAGCAGCCCGATCCAGGGGGCTTATGGCTACACCTTC.

This clonotype occurred a few times. The chain links TRBV3-1 to TRBJ2-7; TRBD2 aligns across 8 bases. V lost 4 bases, J lost 0 bases, and 5 bases stayed unmatched. Germline-derived CDR1 and CDR2 are LGHDT and YNNKEL (reference sequence). The CDR3 runs to 15 residues. CDR3 amino acids: CASSPVGGDSYEQYF. Here the CDR3 DNA reads TGTGCCAGCAGCCCGGTCGGGGGGGACTCCTACGAGCAGTACTTC.

A remark on this clonotype: This CDR3 fails to terminate in the conserved phenylalanine or tryptophan, so it likely reflects a read error. The chain joins TRBV12-3 or TRBV12-4 to TRBJ1-5; 9 bases agree with TRBD1. CDR3 size: 15 residues. V dropped 4 bases and J dropped 7; count of bases not matched to a gene: 8. CDR3 DNA: TGTGCCAGCAGTTCAACTACAGGGGGCAGGCAGCCCCAGCATCTT. The encoded protein is CASSSTTGGRQPQHL.

In its sample, this clonotype was seen a few times. This chain connects TRBV7-2 to TRBJ2-3, with D possibly matching TRBD2 (6 bases). Germline lookup yields CDR1 SGHTA and CDR2 FQGNSA. This CDR3 region has 20 residues. V was trimmed by 5 bases and J by 0 bases, leaving 27 bases between them. The CDR3 protein is CASSISRGIFSSRSTDTQYF. In DNA, the CDR3 is TGTGCCAGCAGCATTAGCCGGGGGATCTTTTCCTCTAGAAGCACAGATACGCAGTATTTT.

About this clonotype: A junction boundary mismatches the germline segment, possibly from a read error. This rearrangement joins TRBV4-2 to TRBJ1-1; D gene unclear. This CDR3 is 13 amino acids long. From germline, CDR1 is LGHNA and CDR2 YNFKEQ. CDR3 sequence (DNA): TGTGCCAGCAGCCAAGATCTCCGGACTGGAGCTTTCTTT. The encoded protein is CASSQDLRTGAFF.

The CDR3 sequence: CASCSGGGPFNIQYF. The CDR3 region has the DNA TGTGCCAGCTGCTCTGGGGGAGGGCCATTCAACATTCAGTACTTC. The chain uses TRBV27 and TRBJ2-4; 7 nucleotides agree with TRBD2. J was trimmed by 7 bases and V by 8 bases; bases with no gene match: 14. The germline CDR1 and CDR2 sequences are MNHEY and SMNVEV (reference sequence). The length of the CDR3 is 15 residues.

The rearrangement joins TRBV30 to TRBJ1-5; D unresolved. The germline CDR1 and CDR2 sequences are GTSNPN and SVGIG (reference sequence). V dropped 2 bases and J dropped 2 bases, with 7 bases sitting between them. CDR3 length equals 13 residues. This CDR3 is CAWSCRGNQPQHF. The CDR3 region has the DNA TGTGCCTGGAGTTGTCGTGGCAATCAGCCCCAGCATTTT.

This clonotype was seen more than once but under ten times. The chain links TRBV4-3 to TRBJ2-3; D is undetermined. Per the germline V gene, CDR1 is LGHNA and CDR2 is YSLEER. The V and J ends lost 4 bases and 0 bases respectively, with 32 bases between them. This CDR3 has 22 amino acids. The CDR3 nucleotides are TGCGCCAGCAGCCCTTCTTTCCTACCTTTCGGGCAGACGCGAACTAGCACAGATACGCAGTATTTT. As protein: CASSPSFLPFGQTRTSTDTQYF.

This clonotype has ten or more counts. The chain uses TRBV7-8 and TRBJ2-7, with D maybe TRBD2 (5 bases). Germline V gives CDR1 SGHVS, CDR2 FQNEAQ. CDR3 length equals 15 residues. V was trimmed by 5 bases and J by 2 bases, leaving 16 bases between them. The CDR3 here is CASSSTRTHTYEQYF. The CDR3 DNA is TGTGCCAGCAGCAGTACTAGAACCCACACCTACGAGCAGTACTTC.

V is TRBV7-2 and J is TRBJ2-2; a weak D match, TRBD2 (5 bases). Germline CDR1 reads SGHTA; CDR2 reads FQGNSA. Trimming took off 5 bases at V and 5 bases at J, with 21 bases between the two ends. The CDR3 covers 17 residues. The CDR3 DNA follows: TGTGCCAGCAGCCCCGAGCCAGGCGCGTGGAGGACCGGGGAGCTGTTTTTT. Amino acids: CASSPEPGAWRTGELFF. The full variable domain, completed using reference TRBV7-2 and TRBJ2-2, is GAGVSQSPSNKVTEKGKDVELRCDPISGHTALYWYRQSLGQGLEFLIYFQGNSAPDKSGLPSDRFSAERTGGSVSTLTIQRTQQEDSAVYLCASSPEPGAWRTGELFFGEGSRLTVL.

J is TRBJ2-5 and V is TRBV27; D may be TRBD1 (6 bases). CDR3 length equals 18 residues. Trimming shortened V by 1 base and J by 2 bases, and 20 bases separated the two germline ends. CDR1 is MNHEY and CDR2 is SMNVEV in the germline V gene (reference sequence). CDR3 sequence reads: CASSLLGPPTGTQETQYF. Written as DNA, the CDR3 is TGTGCCAGCAGTTTATTAGGCCCTCCGACAGGAACACAAGAGACCCAGTACTTC.

This clonotype was counted at least ten times. The rearrangement joins TRBV11-2 to TRBJ2-1, with a possible D match to TRBD2 (5 bases). The CDR3 is 15 residues long. Germline assignment: CDR1 SGHAT and CDR2 FQNNGV. V shed 1 base and J shed 0 bases, with 7 bases lying between them. The CDR3 loop reads CASSLVGSSYNEQFF. Written as DNA, the CDR3 is TGTGCCAGCAGCTTAGTGGGGAGCTCCTACAATGAGCAGTTCTTC.

J is TRBJ2-3 and V is TRBV12-3 or TRBV12-4, with D hard to call. V was cut by 3 bases and J by 0 bases, with 10 bases left in between. This CDR3 is built from 15 residues. The chain's CDR3 is CASSFGSFSTDTQYF. The CDR3 DNA sequence: TGTGCCAGCAGTTTTGGCTCCTTTAGCACAGATACGCAGTATTTT.

The CDR3 is CARSGKTSYSADTQYF. For the CDR3, the DNA is TGTGCCAGAAGCGGAAAGACTAGCTATTCTGCAGATACGCAGTATTTT. This chain links TRBV5-3 with TRBJ2-3; 7 nucleotides match TRBD2. TRBV5-3 is an open reading frame whose function is uncertain. The CDR3 is made up of 16 amino acids. V lost 4 bases to trimming and J lost 4 bases; unmatched junction nucleotides: 12.

This clonotype was seen once. The rearrangement links TRBV4-2 to TRBJ1-1; D gene unclear. The ends were cut back, 2 bases at V and 5 bases at J, with 9 bases in the middle. This CDR3 comprises 13 residues. The germline V gene encodes CDR1 LGHNA and CDR2 YNFKEQ. The CDR3, as DNA: TGTGCCAGCAGCCAATACCCCAGAACTGAAGCTTTCTTT. The encoded protein is CASSQYPRTEAFF.

This clonotype was seen many times. The rearrangement links TRBV19 to TRBJ1-1; D is ambiguous. Germline CDR1 and CDR2: LNHDA and SQIVND (reference sequence). Trimming shortened V by 8 bases and J by 1 base, and 17 bases separated the two germline ends. This CDR3 region has 15 residues. The CDR3 sequence: CASSDTQLWNTEAFF. The CDR3 nucleotides read TGTGCCAGTTCTGATACTCAACTATGGAACACTGAAGCTTTCTTT.

V gene TRBV7-8 combines with J gene TRBJ2-1; 8 bases align to TRBD2. The CDR3 is made up of 16 amino acids. Losses at the gene ends were 2 bases for V and 5 bases for J; bases not matched to a gene: 8. The germline V gene has CDR1 SGHVS and CDR2 FQNEAQ. The DNA for the CDR3 is TGTGCCAGCAGCTTAAAAAGACTAGCGAATGACAATGAGCAGTTCTTC. Its translation: CASSLKRLANDNEQFF.

A note on this clonotype: One junction end disagrees with the germline gene, perhaps due to a read error. The rearrangement joins TRBV6-2 or TRBV6-3 to TRBJ2-2; D perhaps matches TRBD2 (5 bases). Per germline, CDR1 MNHEY and CDR2 SVGEGT. This CDR3 comprises 15 residues. The CDR3 protein is CASSATIPLTGELLF. CDR3 coding DNA: TGTGCCAGCAGTGCGACAATACCCCTCACCGGGGAGCTGCTTTTT.

This clonotype was seen just once. The V and J genes are TRBV5-3 and TRBJ1-1; a weak D match, TRBD1 (6 bases). TRBV5-3 counts as an open reading frame of uncertain function. V lost 8 bases and J lost 4, with 21 bases in between. The CDR3 is 15 residues long. CDR3 sequence reads: CASTPTGRLITEAFF. The CDR3 DNA follows: TGTGCCAGCACCCCGACAGGACGCTTGATCACTGAAGCTTTCTTT.

This clonotype was picked up a small number of times. This sequence joins TRBV19 and TRBJ1-1; no clear D. CDR3 length: 11 residues. Deletions cut 7 bases from V and 7 bases from J, with 10 bases between. Germline-derived CDR1 and CDR2 are LNHDA and SQIVND (reference sequence). The CDR3 is CASKDGHEAFF. In DNA form, the CDR3 reads TGTGCCAGTAAGGACGGTCATGAAGCTTTCTTT.

This clonotype was seen repeatedly, ten times or more. For the CDR3, the DNA is TGCGCCAGCAGCCTGACTCTTGTGAACACTGAAGCTTTCTTT. It encodes CASSLTLVNTEAFF. The V gene is TRBV4-1, the J gene TRBJ1-1; D remains ambiguous. V was shortened by 4 bases and J by 0 bases, with 9 bases between the two germline ends. Germline assignment: CDR1 MGHRA and CDR2 YSYEKL. This CDR3 has 14 amino acids.

This clonotype was seen a few times. The V gene is TRBV9, the J gene TRBJ1-1; TRBD1 matches 7 bases. CDR1 and CDR2 from the germline V gene are SGDLS and YYNGEE. CDR3 length: 16 amino acids. V gave up 0 bases and J gave up 3 bases; unmatched junction bases: 8. CDR3 amino acids: CASSVVTGRGDTEAFF. Here the CDR3 DNA reads TGTGCCAGCAGCGTAGTGACAGGGAGGGGGGACACTGAAGCTTTCTTT.

In the case of this clonotype: A much larger clone lies one base from this, so it may be a read error. The chain carries TRBV29-1 and TRBJ1-1; D gene uncertain. Germline V CDR1 and CDR2: SQVTM, ANQGSEA. Trimming took off 4 bases at V and 5 bases at J, with 14 bases between the two ends. The CDR3 spans 13 residues. The CDR3 DNA reads as TGCAGCGTTGGCGAAGGAGGAGGGACTGAAGCTTTCTTT. This codes for CSVGEGGGTEAFF.

The CDR3 coding sequence is TGTGCCAGCAGCTCCTTGTCAATGCCCAGCTACAATGAGCAGTTCTTC. Amino acids: CASSSLSMPSYNEQFF. This chain connects TRBV9 to TRBJ2-1; no clear D gene. Looked up from germline, CDR1 is SGDLS and CDR2 is YYNGEE. The CDR3 length is 16 residues. V gave up 4 bases and J gave up 3 bases, with 17 bases separating them.

This chain uses TRBV9 with TRBJ2-7; 9 bases are shared with TRBD1. The CDR3 totals 15 residues. The V and J ends lost 4 bases and 2 bases, in that order; junction bases with no gene match: 7. Per the germline V gene, CDR1 is SGDLS and CDR2 is YYNGEE. The CDR3 reads CASSNDWDRAYEQYF. The DNA of the CDR3 is TGTGCCAGCAGCAACGACTGGGACAGGGCCTACGAGCAGTACTTC.

The chain combines TRBV4-3 with TRBJ2-2; D call uncertain. The CDR3 extends over 13 amino acids. Per germline, CDR1 LGHNA and CDR2 YSLEER. With 1 base removed from V and 5 bases from J, the gap between germline ends came to 5 bases. The CDR3 DNA is TGCGCCAGCAGCCAAGCCGAAACCGGGGAGCTGTTTTTT. It specifies CASSQAETGELFF.

A few counts support this clonotype. The CDR3 nucleotides read TGTGCCAGCAGTTTAACGGGGTTAACGGCTTTCTTT. This translates into CASSLTGLTAFF. The V gene is TRBV12-3 or TRBV12-4, the J gene TRBJ1-1; no definite D call. There are 12 residues in the CDR3. V dropped 2 bases and J dropped 11 bases, with 12 bases sitting between them.